The 30 T cell receptor beta chains presented below share a single source sample, sequenced in a study of blood T cell repertoires in COVID-19. This table comes from immunoSEQ multiplex PCR, and its TCRdb copy is limited to in-frame clones, with some not included. The sample holds 650,000 to 800,000 clones; 85% to 90% are singletons and the top ten take over 0.2%. What was sequenced was peripheral blood. The source of these receptors is a young woman with acute or convalescent COVID-19.

The genes are TRBV7-7 and TRBJ2-5, with TRBD2 matching over 9 bases. This CDR3 is 16 amino acids long. The germline gives CDR1 SSHAT, CDR2 FNYEAQ (reference sequence). V was clipped by 4 bases and J by 3 bases; unmatched bases: 9. The CDR3 spells CASSSGPRGGEETQYF. CDR3 bases: TGTGCCAGCAGCTCGGGCCCGCGGGGGGGCGAAGAGACCCAGTACTTC. The variable domain in full, with the rest retrieved from reference TRBV7-7 and TRBJ2-5, is GAGVSQSPRYKVTKRGQDVTLRCDPISSHATLYWYQQALGQGPEFLTYFNYEAQPDKSGLPSDRFSAERPEGSISTLTIQRTEQRDSAMYRCASSSGPRGGEETQYFGPGTRLLVL.

This CDR3 reads CASSQGTGGRGYTF. The CDR3 bases are TGTGCCAGCAGCCAAGGGACAGGGGGCAGGGGCTACACCTTC. The V call is TRBV3-1 (or the pseudogene TRBV3-2), the J call TRBJ1-2, with 11 bases fitting TRBD1. CDR1 and CDR2 (germline): LGHDT, YNNKEL (reference sequence). This CDR3 has 14 amino acids. After removal of 1 base from V and 8 bases from J, the junction contained 3 bases not matched to a gene.

The genes are TRBV3-1 (or the pseudogene TRBV3-2) and TRBJ2-7; 10 bases are shared with TRBD2. V gave up 1 base and J gave up 3 bases; unmatched junction bases: 3. The CDR3 has 15 amino acids. Per the germline V gene, CDR1 is LGHDT and CDR2 is YNNKEL (reference sequence). The CDR3 DNA reads as TGTGCCAGCAGCCAAGGGACTAGCGGATTCTACGAGCAGTACTTC. This gives the protein CASSQGTSGFYEQYF.

V gene TRBV27 combines with J gene TRBJ1-1, with 7 positions matching TRBD1. V gave up 1 base and J gave up 4 bases; unmatched junction bases: 3. CDR3 length: 14 residues. Germline-derived CDR1 and CDR2 are MNHEY and SMNVEV (reference sequence). In DNA, the CDR3 is TGTGCCAGCAGTTTATTTCAGGGGGGCACTGAAGCTTTCTTT. This translates into CASSLFQGGTEAFF.

This chain uses TRBV29-1 with TRBJ2-7, with a tentative D call TRBD1 (6 bases). Germline CDR1 is SQVTM and CDR2 is ANQGSEA. This CDR3 region has 14 residues. V lost 4 bases and J lost 7, with 20 bases in between. CDR3 in amino acids: CSVGWLGAQGEQYF. In nucleotides, the CDR3 is TGCAGCGTTGGATGGCTGGGGGCGCAGGGGGAGCAGTACTTC.

This chain connects TRBV6-5 to TRBJ1-1; D possibly corresponds to TRBD1 (6 bases). The CDR3 totals 14 residues. Trimming took off 2 bases at V and 9 bases at J, with 16 bases between the two ends. Germline V gene sequence: CDR1 MNHEY, CDR2 SVGAGI. In nucleotides, the CDR3 is TGTGCCAGCAGTTACGGGGGCCCGCTCGGTAAAGCTTTCTTT. Its translation: CASSYGGPLGKAFF.

The genes are TRBV30 and TRBJ1-1; unclear D gene. Trimming took 3 bases from V and 1 from J, leaving 12 bases between them. The CDR3 loop spans 14 amino acids. Germline values: CDR1 GTSNPN, CDR2 SVGIG (reference sequence). The CDR3 region is CAWSPDRKNTEAFF. In DNA, the CDR3 is TGTGCCTGGAGCCCAGATCGCAAGAACACTGAAGCTTTCTTT.

DNA for the CDR3: TGTGCCAGCAGCCCCCGGACAGGGGGCATCGGCTACACCTTC. This translates into CASSPRTGGIGYTF. The chain employs TRBV14 and TRBJ1-2; 11 bases align to TRBD1. In germline, CDR1 is SGHDN, CDR2 FVKESK. V trimming: 4 bases; J trimming: 8 bases; junction bases outside the gene matches: 6. This CDR3 region has 14 residues.

The chain has TRBV6-6 and TRBJ1-5, with D possibly being TRBD1 (6 bases). Between the trimmed V and J ends, which lost 7 bases and 0 bases, there was a span of 13 bases. This CDR3 is 15 amino acids long. Germline assignment: CDR1 MNHNY and CDR2 SVGAGI (reference sequence). The CDR3 reads CASKLDSDSNQPQHF. The CDR3 region has the DNA TGTGCCAGCAAACTGGACAGTGATAGCAATCAGCCCCAGCATTTT.

As DNA, the CDR3 is TGTGCCAGCAGGCCGACAGAGTATGGCTACACCTTC. Encoded protein: CASRPTEYGYTF. This chain links TRBV2 with TRBJ1-2; D may be TRBD1 (5 bases). The CDR3 has 12 residues. CDR1 and CDR2 from the germline V gene are SNHLY and FYNNEI. V dropped 6 bases and J dropped 5 bases, with 10 bases sitting between them.

This rearrangement joins TRBV5-4 to TRBJ2-7, with a possible D match to TRBD1 (5 bases). There are 12 residues in the CDR3. Trimming cost V 0 bases and J 6 bases, with 7 bases left between them. Germline CDR1 is SGHNT and CDR2 is YYREEE (reference sequence). This chain's CDR3 is CASSLGTREQYF. In nucleotides, the CDR3 is TGTGCCAGCAGCTTGGGGACACGCGAGCAGTACTTC.

The chain couples TRBV12-3 or TRBV12-4 to TRBJ1-2; possibly TRBD1 for D (6 bases). V lost 6 bases, J lost 8 bases, and 13 bases lay in between. The length of the CDR3 is 12 residues. This CDR3 is CASSYRDTGYTF. CDR3 nucleotide sequence: TGTGCCAGCAGCTACCGGGACACCGGCTACACCTTC.

This clone was recorded once. The CDR3 sequence is CASTSRGGDSSYEQYF. For the CDR3, the DNA is TGTGCCAGCACCTCGAGAGGCGGGGACAGCTCCTACGAGCAGTACTTC. The rearrangement links TRBV28 to TRBJ2-7, with a weak D call TRBD1 (7 bases). Germline assignment: CDR1 MDHEN and CDR2 SYDVKM. CDR3 size: 16 residues. Trimming removed 7 bases from V and 0 bases from J, with 19 bases in between.

This chain joins TRBV28 and TRBJ2-2; D gene ambiguous. This CDR3 spans 14 amino acids. Germline CDR1 is MDHEN and CDR2 is SYDVKM. The V end lost 5 bases, the J end lost 6 bases, and 13 bases lay between the germline ends. In DNA, the CDR3 is TGTGCCAGCAGTGTCAGGCCTCTTGCCGGGGAGCTGTTTTTT. This gives the protein CASSVRPLAGELFF.

In its sample, this clone was seen once. V usage is TRBV11-2 and J usage is TRBJ1-1, with TRBD1 as a possible D gene (6 bases). With 5 bases removed from V and 0 bases from J, the gap between germline ends came to 13 bases. The germline gives CDR1 SGHAT, CDR2 FQNNGV. This CDR3 has 15 amino acids. CDR3 loop: CASSEQGGVNTEAFF. The DNA of the CDR3 is TGTGCCAGCAGCGAACAGGGTGGGGTGAACACTGAAGCTTTCTTT. The entire variable domain, with the rest obtained from reference TRBV11-2 and TRBJ1-1, is as follows: EAGVAQSPRYKIIEKRQSVAFWCNPISGHATLYWYQQILGQGPKLLIQFQNNGVVDDSQLPKDRFSAERLKGVDSTLKIQPAKLEDSAVYLCASSEQGGVNTEAFFGQGTRLTVV.

This chain uses TRBV30 with TRBJ1-2; 7 positions agree with TRBD1. The CDR3 spans 16 residues. The junction had 20 bases not matched to a gene; V was cut back by 8 bases and J by 5 bases. In germline, CDR1 is GTSNPN, CDR2 SVGIG (reference sequence). The DNA of the CDR3 is TGTGCCGGGCAAGCCCCTTTACAGGGGCGGCTGTATGGCTACACCTTC. It encodes CAGQAPLQGRLYGYTF.

V gene TRBV7-2 combines with J gene TRBJ2-1; a possible D gene is TRBD1 (5 bases). The CDR3 has 14 residues. The germline V and J ends were trimmed by 1 base and 9 bases, with 13 bases remaining between them. The germline gives CDR1 SGHTA, CDR2 FQGNSA. The CDR3 nucleotides are TGTGCCAGCAGCTTAGATCAAGGGGTGGGTGAGCAGTTCTTC. Its translation is CASSLDQGVGEQFF.

V is TRBV6-5 and J is TRBJ1-6; TRBD1 is a possible D gene (5 bases). This CDR3 comprises 14 residues. CDR1 and CDR2 from the germline V gene are MNHEY and SVGAGI. The V gene lost 2 bases and the J gene lost 6 bases, with 8 bases spanning the gap. CDR3 bases: TGTGCCAGCAGTTACCAGGGATTTAATTCACCCCTCCACTTT. This gives the protein CASSYQGFNSPLHF.

J is TRBJ2-3 and V is TRBV6-5; D might be TRBD2 (5 bases). The CDR3 consists of 14 residues. The V end lost 7 bases, the J end lost 2 bases, and 13 bases lay between the germline ends. Looked up from germline, CDR1 is MNHEY and CDR2 is SVGAGI. This chain's CDR3 is CASTPSGSTDTQYF. CDR3 DNA sequence: TGTGCCAGCACCCCCTCGGGGTCCACAGATACGCAGTATTTT.

The chain couples TRBV4-1 to TRBJ2-2; 9 bases are a match to TRBD2. The CDR3 loop spans 17 amino acids. The trim removed 1 base at V and 4 bases at J, leaving 7 bases unmatched. Germline lookup yields CDR1 MGHRA and CDR2 YSYEKL. The DNA of the CDR3 is TGCGCCAGCAGCCAAGTGGGCGGGGGGGAACCCACCGGGGAGCTGTTTTTT. This gives the protein CASSQVGGGEPTGELFF.

The rearrangement uses TRBV4-3 and TRBJ2-2; D unclear. The V and J ends lost 0 bases and 2 bases respectively, with 10 bases between them. Germline assignment: CDR1 LGHNA and CDR2 YSLEER. There are 16 residues in the CDR3. CDR3 sequence (DNA): TGCGCCAGCAGCCAAGATCCAGGCGACAACACCGGGGAGCTGTTTTTT. Translating gives CASSQDPGDNTGELFF.

This chain joins TRBV7-2 and TRBJ2-7; TRBD1 agrees at 8 bases. The CDR3 covers 15 residues. The junction had 7 bases not matched to a gene; V was cut back by 2 bases and J by 4 bases. Germline assignment: CDR1 SGHTA and CDR2 FQGNSA. In nucleotides, the CDR3 is TGTGCCAGCAGCTTAACCGGGACAGGTCCATACGAGCAGTACTTC. As protein: CASSLTGTGPYEQYF.

The sample holds one count of this clone. This chain connects TRBV7-6 to TRBJ1-3; 8 positions agree with TRBD1. After removal of 3 bases from V and 2 bases from J, the junction contained 9 bases not matched to a gene. The V gene's germline CDR1 is SGHVS and CDR2 FNYEAQ. This CDR3 has 17 residues. The CDR3 protein is CASSLPYRGRAGNTIYF. The CDR3 nucleotides read TGTGCCAGCAGCTTGCCTTACAGGGGGAGGGCTGGAAACACCATATATTTT.

This sequence joins TRBV24-1 and TRBJ2-5, with 14 bases that match TRBD2. The CDR3 is made up of 17 amino acids. The germline gives CDR1 KGHDR, CDR2 SFDVKD. J was trimmed by 4 bases and V by 0 bases; bases with no gene match: 3. CDR3 nucleotide sequence: TGTGCCACCAGTGATTTGCGGACTAGCGGGGGGCTAGAGACCCAGTACTTC. Protein product: CATSDLRTSGGLETQYF.

This clone appeared a few times. The chain couples TRBV9 to TRBJ1-5, with TRBD1 matching 9 bases. J gave up 6 bases and V 4 bases, and 5 bases lay outside the gene matches. Germline loops: CDR1 SGDLS, CDR2 YYNGEE. The CDR3 length is 14 residues. The CDR3: CASSTGQGGQPQHF. CDR3 bases: TGTGCCAGCAGCACGGGACAGGGTGGTCAGCCCCAGCATTTT.

V gene TRBV19 combines with J gene TRBJ1-2, with 10 bases that match TRBD1. The CDR3 is made up of 14 amino acids. The germline V gene encodes CDR1 LNHDA and CDR2 SQIVND (reference sequence). Trimming removed 1 base from V and 7 bases from J; junction bases left unmatched: 3. CDR3 residues: CASSIGGQGSGYTF. Here the CDR3 DNA reads TGTGCCAGTAGTATAGGGGGACAGGGGAGTGGCTACACCTTC.

The V gene is TRBV19, the J gene TRBJ1-1, with a possible D match to TRBD1 (6 bases). The V gene's germline CDR1 is LNHDA and CDR2 SQIVND (reference sequence). Trimming stripped 3 bases from V and 5 bases from J, with 10 bases between. The CDR3 is made up of 13 amino acids. CDR3 in amino acids: CASSIEQGTEAFF. CDR3 bases: TGTGCCAGTAGTATCGAACAGGGAACTGAAGCTTTCTTT.

The J gene is TRBJ2-2, the V gene TRBV15; 7 bases line up with TRBD2. The CDR3 loop spans 16 amino acids. Unmatched junction bases numbered 7, after V lost 0 bases and J lost 6 bases. CDR1 and CDR2 (germline): LNHNV, YYDKDF (reference sequence). In DNA form, the CDR3 reads TGTGCCACCAGCAGAGATGGGGGGGAGAGGGCCGGGGAGCTGTTTTTT. Amino acids: CATSRDGGERAGELFF.

The chain combines TRBV6-2 or TRBV6-3 with TRBJ2-3; perhaps TRBD1 as D (6 bases). From germline, CDR1 is MNHEY and CDR2 SVGEGT. The V end was cut by 2 bases, the J end by 1 base, with 16 bases between. CDR3 size: 17 residues. CDR3 amino acids: CASSYPLGARGTDTQYF. DNA of the CDR3: TGTGCCAGCAGTTACCCCCTGGGGGCTCGAGGCACAGATACGCAGTATTTT.

The J gene is TRBJ2-5, the V gene TRBV11-3; maybe TRBD2 (5 bases). Trimming cost V 3 bases and J 1 base, with 12 bases left between them. The CDR3 loop spans 15 amino acids. Germline lookup yields CDR1 SGHNT and CDR2 YENEEA. The chain's CDR3 is CASSFLPGSQETQYF. The CDR3 DNA follows: TGTGCCAGCAGCTTTCTACCGGGATCCCAAGAGACCCAGTACTTC. Filled out from reference TRBV11-3 and TRBJ2-5, the complete variable domain reads EAGVVQSPRYKIIEKKQPVAFWCNPISGHNTLYWYLQNLGQGPELLIRYENEEAVDDSQLPKDRFSAERLKGVDSTLKIQPAELGDSAVYLCASSFLPGSQETQYFGPGTRLLVL.